The 2 T cell receptor beta chains below were found in one sample sequenced in a study of blood T cell repertoires in COVID-19. TCRdb's table, derived via immunoSEQ multiplex PCR, lists solely in-frame clones and lacks some. The sample yields some 400,000 clones, over 75% seen once. The material sequenced was peripheral blood. All receptors come from a woman younger than 45 with COVID-19, enrolled during active disease.

The rearrangement uses TRBV5-1 and TRBJ2-3, with a weak D call TRBD1 (6 bases). The CDR3 consists of 15 residues. V was trimmed by 4 bases and J by 6 bases, leaving 18 bases between them. CDR1 and CDR2 from the germline V gene are SGHRS and YFSETQ. The CDR3 region has the DNA TGCGCCAGCAGCGGGGCCGGGACAATGACCGATACGCAGTATTTT. The encoded protein is CASSGAGTMTDTQYF.

The genes are TRBV19 and TRBJ1-5; no clear D. The V end was cut by 3 bases, the J end by 10 bases, with 19 bases between. In germline, CDR1 is LNHDA, CDR2 SQIVND (reference sequence). This CDR3 region has 15 residues. CDR3 region: CASSITGVGSQPQHF. The CDR3 nucleotides are TGTGCCAGTAGTATCACCGGGGTCGGTTCTCAACCCCAGCATTTT.